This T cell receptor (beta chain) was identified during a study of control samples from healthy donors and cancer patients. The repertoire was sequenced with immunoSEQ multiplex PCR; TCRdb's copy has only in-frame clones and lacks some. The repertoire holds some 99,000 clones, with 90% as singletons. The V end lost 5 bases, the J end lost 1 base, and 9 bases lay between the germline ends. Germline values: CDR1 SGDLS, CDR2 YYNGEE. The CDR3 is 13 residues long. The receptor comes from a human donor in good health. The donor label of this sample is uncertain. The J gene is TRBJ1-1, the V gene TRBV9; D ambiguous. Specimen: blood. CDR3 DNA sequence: TGTGCCAGCAGTCTAGTGGAGAACACTGAAGCTTTCTTT. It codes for CASSLVENTEAFF.